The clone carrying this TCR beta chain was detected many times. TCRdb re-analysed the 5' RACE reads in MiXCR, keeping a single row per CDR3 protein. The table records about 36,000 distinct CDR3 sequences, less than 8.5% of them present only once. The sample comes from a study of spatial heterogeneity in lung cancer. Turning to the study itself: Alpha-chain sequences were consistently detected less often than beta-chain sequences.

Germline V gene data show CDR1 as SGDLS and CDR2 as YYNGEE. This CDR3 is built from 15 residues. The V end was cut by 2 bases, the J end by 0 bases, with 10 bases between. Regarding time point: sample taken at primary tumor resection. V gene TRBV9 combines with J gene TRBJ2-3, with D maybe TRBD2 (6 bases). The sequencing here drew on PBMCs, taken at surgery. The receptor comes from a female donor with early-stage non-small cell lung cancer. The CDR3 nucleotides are TGTGCCAGCAGCGTCTTGGAGGGCAGCACAGATACGCAGTATTTT. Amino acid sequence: CASSVLEGSTDTQYF.